This T cell receptor (beta chain) was recorded in a study of cytotoxic CD8 clonotypes in ibrutinib-treated CLL. Study-wide results and caveats: The study found public clonotypes uncommon, contracting or stable on treatment.

This CDR3 has 13 residues. V lost 3 bases to trimming and J lost 7 bases; unmatched junction nucleotides: 2. Looked up from germline, CDR1 is SGDLS and CDR2 is YYNGEE. A remark on this clone: What it recognizes is unknown.

The method was immunoSEQ multiplex PCR; TCRdb's version includes in-frame clones alone and lacks a portion of them. The sample lists approximately 25,000 clones, 55% to 85% occurring once. The starting material was PBMCs, obtained after 12 months of ibrutinib treatment. The chain joins TRBV9 to TRBJ2-4; 9 positions agree with TRBD1. The TCR originated in a human donor with chronic lymphocytic leukemia. The CDR3 region has the DNA TGTGCCAGCAGCGCGGGGACAGGGAACATTCAGTACTTC. This codes for CASSAGTGNIQYF. The full variable domain, its missing parts supplied by reference TRBV9 and TRBJ2-4, is DSGVTQTPKHLITATGQRVTLRCSPRSGDLSVYWYQQSLDQGLQFLIQYYNGEERAKGNILERFSAQQFPDLHSELNLSSLELGDSALYFCASSAGTGNIQYFGAGTRLSVL.